The 29 T cell receptor beta chains below all came from one sample that was sequenced in a study of shared clonotypes between healthy human individuals. Clones were read by immunoSEQ multiplex PCR, and TCRdb kept only the in-frame ones, dropping some. The table has over a million clones, approximately 80% seen once. The sequencing sample was made of memory CD4+ T cells from PBMCs. As for subset: CD45RA-negative fraction. These receptors all stem from a man between 18 and 35 years old in good health. Some clones in this sample may be carry-over from other donors' samples.

The gene calls are TRBV4-3 and TRBJ2-1; the match to TRBD2 covers 10 bases. Germline V gives CDR1 LGHNA, CDR2 YSLEER. The junction had 6 bases not matched to a gene; V was cut back by 4 bases and J by 3 bases. The CDR3 runs to 16 residues. CDR3 region: CASSPSSGRYYNEQFF. CDR3 nucleotide sequence: TGCGCCAGCAGCCCTTCTAGCGGGAGATACTACAATGAGCAGTTCTTC.

Comment on this clone: Additional DNA sequences in this sample encode the identical CDR3. The rearrangement joins TRBV28 to TRBJ2-6; D call uncertain. V was clipped by 3 bases and J by 1 base, with 7 bases between them. Germline V gene sequence: CDR1 MDHEN, CDR2 SYDVKM. The CDR3 contains 15 residues. The CDR3 DNA reads as TGTGCCAGCAGTTTGGGTGGGTCTGGGGCCAACGTCCTGACTTTC. Protein: CASSLGGSGANVLTF.

The V gene is TRBV19, the J gene TRBJ1-2; TRBD1 matches at 7 bases. V lost 5 bases to trimming and J lost 4 bases; unmatched junction nucleotides: 7. The CDR3 runs to 14 residues. The germline gives CDR1 LNHDA, CDR2 SQIVND (reference sequence). The CDR3 DNA sequence: TGTGCCAGTAGTCCCCGACAGGGATCCTATGGCTACACCTTC. Translating gives CASSPRQGSYGYTF.

The rearrangement uses TRBV5-1 and TRBJ2-4, with 7 nucleotides matching TRBD1. Trimming cost V 4 bases and J 11 bases; bases outside gene matches: 12. This CDR3 region has 14 residues. Germline V gives CDR1 SGHRS, CDR2 YFSETQ. CDR3 protein: CASSIISTGKFQYF. In nucleotides, the CDR3 is TGCGCCAGCAGCATAATATCGACAGGGAAGTTTCAGTACTTC.

About this clone: This sample includes further DNA sequences coding for the same CDR3. The V and J genes are TRBV5-1 and TRBJ2-3; 9 nucleotides agree with TRBD2. Germline lookup yields CDR1 SGHRS and CDR2 YFSETQ. Unmatched junction bases numbered 1, after V lost 0 bases and J lost 2 bases. The length of the CDR3 is 15 residues. CDR3 loop: CASSLASGDTDTQYF. CDR3 DNA sequence: TGCGCCAGCAGCTTGGCTAGCGGGGACACAGATACGCAGTATTTT.

This clone came up many times. The chain employs TRBV12-5 and TRBJ2-1; TRBD2 aligns across 10 bases. CDR1 and CDR2 from the germline V gene are LGHNT and FRNRAP. The CDR3 contains 13 residues. Trimming cost V 5 bases and J 10 bases; bases outside gene matches: 5. CDR3 DNA: TGTGCTAGTGGTAAGCGGGAGGGCCCCGAGCAGTTCTTC. Amino acids: CASGKREGPEQFF. Combining the CDR3 with reference TRBV12-5 and TRBJ2-1 gives the whole variable domain DARVTQTPRHKVTEMGQEVTMRCQPILGHNTVFWYRQTMMQGLELLAYFRNRAPLDDSGMPKDRFSAEMPDATLATLKIQPSEPRDSAVYFCASGKREGPEQFFGPGTRLTVL.

Here the CDR3 reads CSVDTGTGSNEQFF. CDR3 DNA: TGCAGCGTAGACACCGGGACAGGGAGCAATGAGCAGTTCTTC. This chain joins TRBV29-1 and TRBJ2-1; 9 bases are a match to TRBD1. Germline lookup yields CDR1 SQVTM and CDR2 ANQGSEA. This CDR3 contains 14 residues. J was trimmed by 6 bases and V by 6 bases; bases with no gene match: 9.

On this clone: Other DNA sequences in this sample translate to the same CDR3. The chain employs TRBV7-3 and TRBJ2-7, with 8 nucleotides matching TRBD1. Germline CDR1 is SGHTA and CDR2 is FQGTGA. V gave up 2 bases and J gave up 2 bases; unmatched junction bases: 5. The CDR3 extends over 15 amino acids. The CDR3: CASSLSGQGAYEQYF. CDR3 DNA: TGTGCCAGCAGCTTATCCGGACAGGGAGCCTACGAGCAGTACTTC.

The J gene is TRBJ1-1, the V gene TRBV2; D is perhaps TRBD1 (6 bases). The CDR3 is 13 amino acids. V lost 4 bases and J 4 bases, leaving 10 bases between the germline ends. The germline CDR1 and CDR2 sequences are SNHLY and FYNNEI. The CDR3 coding sequence is TGTGCCAGCAGTGTCGGGGGGCTCACTGAAGCTTTCTTT. Translation: CASSVGGLTEAFF. Based on the CDR3 plus reference TRBV2 and TRBJ1-1, the full variable domain is EPEVTQTPSHQVTQMGQEVILRCVPISNHLYFYWYRQILGQKVEFLVSFYNNEISEKSEIFDDQFSVERPDGSNFTLKIRSTKLEDSAMYFCASSVGGLTEAFFGQGTRLTVV.

The V gene is TRBV5-5, the J gene TRBJ1-1, with D perhaps matching TRBD1 (6 bases). This CDR3 spans 15 amino acids. Trimming removed 1 base at V and 3 bases at J, with 13 bases between. Germline CDR1 and CDR2: SGHKS and YYEKEE (reference sequence). The CDR3 loop is CASSLTGTQYTEAFF. CDR3 bases: TGTGCCAGCAGCTTGACAGGGACTCAGTACACTGAAGCTTTCTTT.

This chain links TRBV7-9 with TRBJ2-7; D may be TRBD2 (6 bases). The CDR3 extends over 14 amino acids. Germline V gene data show CDR1 as SEHNR and CDR2 as FQNEAQ (reference sequence). Trimming removed 2 bases from V and 5 bases from J, with 13 bases in between. The CDR3 region has the DNA TGTGCCAGCAGCTTAATGCGGGATGGTAACGAGCAGTACTTC. Protein product: CASSLMRDGNEQYF.

The chain joins TRBV4-2 to TRBJ1-4; D remains unclear. Trimming removed 0 bases from V and 8 bases from J, with 16 bases in between. Per the germline V gene, CDR1 is LGHNA and CDR2 is YNFKEQ. CDR3 length equals 16 residues. In nucleotides, the CDR3 is TGTGCCAGCAGCCAAGATCTTACGACGGGCTGGGAAAAACTGTTTTTT. The encoded protein is CASSQDLTTGWEKLFF.

The CDR3 spells CASSSPYSAAREQFF. The DNA of the CDR3 is TGTGCCAGCAGCTCGCCATACTCGGCCGCAAGGGAGCAGTTCTTC. The J gene is TRBJ2-1, the V gene TRBV6-5; D gene uncertain. This CDR3 spans 15 amino acids. Trimming left V 6 bases short and J 10 bases short, with 22 bases between. CDR1 is MNHEY, CDR2 SVGAGI, per germline.

The chain combines TRBV5-1 with TRBJ2-1, with 11 bases identical to TRBD2. This CDR3 has 17 amino acids. J gave up 0 bases and V 4 bases, and 6 bases lay outside the gene matches. Germline V gene data show CDR1 as SGHRS and CDR2 as YFSETQ. The CDR3 loop is CASSPVGTSGSYNEQFF. CDR3 DNA sequence: TGCGCCAGCAGCCCAGTCGGGACTAGCGGCTCCTACAATGAGCAGTTCTTC. Looking up the rest from reference TRBV5-1 and TRBJ2-1 gives the full variable domain: KAGVTQTPRYLIKTRGQQVTLSCSPISGHRSVSWYQQTPGQGLQFLFEYFSETQRNKGNFPGRFSGRQFSNSRSEMNVSTLELGDSALYLCASSPVGTSGSYNEQFFGPGTRLTVL.

The CDR3 DNA is TGCGCCAGCAGCCCCATGAGTATGGCTGGAAACACCATATATTTT. Translation: CASSPMSMAGNTIYF. The chain employs TRBV5-1 and TRBJ1-3; D is undetermined. CDR3 length: 15 amino acids. CDR1 SGHRS and CDR2 YFSETQ come from the germline V gene. V gave up 4 bases and J gave up 2 bases, with 13 bases separating them.

This clone was detected only once. In DNA, the CDR3 is TGTGCCAGCAGACCTGGGACAGGATACACGAACTATGGCTACACCTTC. The encoded protein is CASRPGTGYTNYGYTF. The rearrangement links TRBV28 to TRBJ1-2; 8 bases line up with TRBD1. V gave up 6 bases and J gave up 2 bases; unmatched junction bases: 11. Germline values: CDR1 MDHEN, CDR2 SYDVKM. The CDR3 length is 16 residues.

The rearrangement links TRBV7-9 to TRBJ2-7; possible D gene TRBD1, 5 bases. The CDR3 contains 17 residues. V dropped 1 base and J dropped 0 bases, with 16 bases sitting between them. Looked up from germline, CDR1 is SEHNR and CDR2 is FQNEAQ (reference sequence). CDR3 DNA sequence: TGTGCCAGCAGCTTAGTGCGGTGGCAGGGTAGCTCCTACGAGCAGTACTTC. This encodes CASSLVRWQGSSYEQYF.

Regarding this clone: One end of the junction does not line up with germline, which may come from a read error. The same CDR3 can be traced to other DNA sequences in this sample. The V gene is TRBV10-1, the J gene TRBJ1-5; 11 bases are shared with TRBD1. This CDR3 region has 18 residues. Germline V gives CDR1 WNHNN, CDR2 SYGVQD (reference sequence). Written as DNA, the CDR3 is TGCGCCAGCAATCGTCACCTACCGGGACAGGGGGACAATCAACCCCAGCATTTT. Protein: CASNRHLPGQGDNQPQHF.

The chain couples TRBV19 to TRBJ2-1; D unclear. Germline lookup yields CDR1 LNHDA and CDR2 SQIVND (reference sequence). Trimming left V 5 bases short and J 9 bases short, with 8 bases between. This CDR3 has 11 amino acids. CDR3 DNA: TGTGCCAGTAGTGTTATAGGTGAGCAGTTCTTC. Its translation: CASSVIGEQFF.

The chain combines TRBV5-1 with TRBJ1-4; 7 nucleotides agree with TRBD1. In germline, CDR1 is SGHRS, CDR2 YFSETQ. CDR3 length equals 12 residues. V was clipped by 4 bases and J by 8 bases; unmatched bases: 2. The CDR3 region has the DNA TGCGCCAGCAGCCGGGACAGCGAAAAACTGTTTTTT. It encodes CASSRDSEKLFF. The variable domain in full, completed from reference TRBV5-1 and TRBJ1-4, reads KAGVTQTPRYLIKTRGQQVTLSCSPISGHRSVSWYQQTPGQGLQFLFEYFSETQRNKGNFPGRFSGRQFSNSRSEMNVSTLELGDSALYLCASSRDSEKLFFGSGTQLSVL.

This rearrangement joins TRBV28 to TRBJ2-5; 9 bases agree with TRBD1. The CDR3 spans 14 residues. CDR1 is MDHEN and CDR2 is SYDVKM in the germline V gene. Trimming took 3 bases from V and 3 from J; bases not matched to a gene: 2. CDR3 protein: CASSLWTGEETQYF. CDR3 sequence (DNA): TGTGCCAGCAGTTTGTGGACAGGGGAAGAGACCCAGTACTTC. The complete variable domain, with remaining parts taken from reference TRBV28 and TRBJ2-5, reads DVKVTQSSRYLVKRTGEKVFLECVQDMDHENMFWYRQDPGLGLRLIYFSYDVKMKEKGDIPEGYSVSREKKERFSLILESASTNQTSMYLCASSLWTGEETQYFGPGTRLLVL.

Worth noting for this clone: The sample holds other DNA sequences that translate to the same CDR3. The chain carries TRBV6-1 and TRBJ1-3, with unresolved D. CDR1 is MNHNS, CDR2 SASEGT, per germline. The V end was cut by 4 bases, the J end by 0 bases, with 7 bases between. The CDR3 contains 14 residues. The DNA of the CDR3 is TGTGCCAGCAGTGTGGCAGGCTCTGGAAACACCATATATTTT. Its protein product is CASSVAGSGNTIYF.

This clone was seen a few times. V gene TRBV30 combines with J gene TRBJ1-1, with D hard to call. This CDR3 contains 13 residues. From germline, CDR1 is GTSNPN and CDR2 SVGIG (reference sequence). With 0 bases removed from V and 2 bases from J, the gap between germline ends came to 7 bases. CDR3 in DNA: TGTGCCTGGAGTGTGGAAAAAAACACTGAAGCTTTCTTT. It translates to CAWSVEKNTEAFF. The variable domain in full, completed from reference TRBV30 and TRBJ1-1, reads SQTIHQWPATLVQPVGSPLSLECTVEGTSNPNLYWYRQAAGRGLQLLFYSVGIGQISSEVPQNLSASRPQDRQFILSSKKLLLSDSGFYLCAWSVEKNTEAFFGQGTRLTVV.

This chain uses TRBV2 with TRBJ2-7; possibly TRBD2 for D (5 bases). V was trimmed by 7 bases and J by 4 bases, leaving 20 bases between them. Germline CDR1 reads SNHLY; CDR2 reads FYNNEI. The CDR3 is made up of 15 amino acids. The CDR3 nucleotides are TGTGCCAGCAAGGTGGGCACCGGGGAACTTTACGAGCAGTACTTC. Its protein product is CASKVGTGELYEQYF.

In its sample, this clone was seen a few times. The J gene is TRBJ2-5, the V gene TRBV5-4; the match to TRBD2 covers 7 bases. V shed 4 bases and J 1 base; nucleotides not matched to a gene: 4. Per the germline V gene, CDR1 is SGHNT and CDR2 is YYREEE (reference sequence). CDR3 length equals 14 residues. Here the CDR3 reads CASSRTSAQETQYF. The CDR3 DNA reads TGTGCCAGCAGCCGCACTAGCGCCCAAGAGACCCAGTACTTC.

The chain is built from TRBV7-3 and TRBJ2-7; the match to TRBD1 covers 7 bases. Trimming removed 5 bases from V and 3 bases from J; junction bases left unmatched: 10. The CDR3 has 15 amino acids. Germline loops: CDR1 SGHTA, CDR2 FQGTGA. The CDR3, as DNA: TGTGCCAGCAGCCCCGTACCGACAGGGTACTACGAGCAGTACTTC. Its translation: CASSPVPTGYYEQYF. Together with reference TRBV7-3 and TRBJ2-7, the CDR3 gives the full variable domain: GAGVSQTPSNKVTEKGKYVELRCDPISGHTALYWYRQSLGQGPEFLIYFQGTGAADDSGLPNDRFFAVRPEGSVSTLKIQRTERGDSAVYLCASSPVPTGYYEQYFGPGTRLTVT.

The V call is TRBV5-4, the J call TRBJ2-7, with a tentative D call TRBD1 (8 bases). The CDR3 spans 15 residues. The V end lost 5 bases, the J end lost 5 bases, and 20 bases lay between the germline ends. The germline V gene encodes CDR1 SGHNT and CDR2 YYREEE (reference sequence). CDR3 DNA: TGTGCCAGCAGACTCACAGGGGGGGGTTTTCACGAGCAGTACTTC. Translation gives CASRLTGGGFHEQYF.

CDR3 sequence: CASSTSGGGSYNEQFF. In DNA form, the CDR3 reads TGTGCCAGCAGTACATCAGGGGGAGGGTCCTACAATGAGCAGTTCTTC. This chain connects TRBV2 to TRBJ2-1; either TRBD1 or TRBD2 may supply D (7 bases each). Looked up from germline, CDR1 is SNHLY and CDR2 is FYNNEI. Trimming cost V 5 bases and J 1 base, with 15 bases left between them. This CDR3 has 16 amino acids.

This chain joins TRBV6-1 and TRBJ2-7; 8 nucleotides align to TRBD1. The CDR3 totals 12 residues. CDR1 is MNHNS, CDR2 SASEGT, per germline. V shed 5 bases, J shed 7 bases, and the junction held 4 bases outside the gene matches. The CDR3 reads CASSTRQGEQYF. Written as DNA, the CDR3 is TGTGCCAGCAGTACCCGACAGGGGGAGCAGTACTTC.